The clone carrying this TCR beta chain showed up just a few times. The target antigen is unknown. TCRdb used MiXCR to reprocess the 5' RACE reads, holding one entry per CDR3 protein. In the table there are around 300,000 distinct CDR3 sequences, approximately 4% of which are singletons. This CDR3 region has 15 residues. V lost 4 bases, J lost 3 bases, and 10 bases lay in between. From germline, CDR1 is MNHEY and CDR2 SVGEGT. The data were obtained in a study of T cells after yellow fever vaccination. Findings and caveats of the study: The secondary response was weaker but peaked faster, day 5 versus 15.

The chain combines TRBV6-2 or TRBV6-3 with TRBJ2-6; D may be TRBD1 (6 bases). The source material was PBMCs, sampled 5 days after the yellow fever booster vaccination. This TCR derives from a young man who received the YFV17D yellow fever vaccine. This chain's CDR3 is CASSFSTGGANVLTF. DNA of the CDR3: TGTGCCAGCAGTTTTTCGACAGGTGGGGCCAACGTCCTGACTTTC.